This record covers a single TCR beta chain. The sample is drawn from a study of T cells in tuberculosis. Study-level information: This South African cohort compared adolescents with or without latent tuberculosis against adults with active tuberculosis.

With 6 bases removed from V and 10 bases from J, the gap between germline ends came to 16 bases. The CDR3 runs 13 residues. The germline CDR1 and CDR2 sequences are SGDLS and YYNGEE. Regarding time point: new active TB diagnosis, blood taken before or within 7 days of starting treatment. HIV-seronegative South African adults aged 18 years or older had newly diagnosed active tuberculosis. The repertoire was sequenced with immunoSEQ multiplex PCR; TCRdb's copy has only in-frame clones and lacks some. The top ten clones hold 9.5% to 12% of a sample with roughly 34,000 clones, approximately 93% of them seen once.

The source material was PBMCs, sampled at tuberculosis diagnosis. The clonotype originates from an adult with tuberculosis. The chain couples TRBV9 to TRBJ2-2, with D possibly matching TRBD1 (6 bases). The CDR3 loop reads CASNKQGAEELFF. DNA for the CDR3: TGTGCCAGCAACAAACAGGGAGCGGAGGAGCTGTTTTTT. Using reference TRBV9 and TRBJ2-2 for the parts outside the CDR3, the full variable domain is DSGVTQTPKHLITATGQRVTLRCSPRSGDLSVYWYQQSLDQGLQFLIQYYNGEERAKGNILERFSAQQFPDLHSELNLSSLELGDSALYFCASNKQGAEELFFGEGSRLTVL.